One and the same sample provided the 4 T cell receptor beta chains below, sequenced in a study of T cells expressing NK-cell markers. Reanalyzing the 5' RACE reads, TCRdb keeps one entry per CDR3 protein, without DNA. The specimen's table records about 260,000 distinct CDR3 sequences. The sequencing sample was made of blood T cells: a sorted CD56 or NKG2C T cell subset, CD4+ or CD8+ T cells, or bulk PBMC T cells (not recorded which). These receptors were taken from a woman between 18 and 69 years old in good health.

This sequence joins TRBV18 and TRBJ2-1; checking the TCRdb D call of TRBD2 is not possible without DNA. Germline CDR1 reads KGHSH; CDR2 reads LQKENI. CDR3 length equals 16 residues. This chain's CDR3 is CASSPLRGGGGNEQFF.

The rearrangement uses TRBV20-1 and TRBJ2-5; without DNA, the TCRdb call of TRBD2 cannot be checked. The CDR3 contains 14 residues. In germline, CDR1 is DFQATT, CDR2 SNEGSKA (reference sequence). The CDR3 loop is CSASLAGKQETQYF.

The chain links TRBV11-2 to TRBJ2-1; TCRdb names TRBD2, which stays unverified in the absence of DNA. CDR3 length: 19 amino acids. Germline V gives CDR1 SGHAT, CDR2 FQNNGV. The chain's CDR3 is CASSLRDPGLAGEYNEQFF.

The chain joins TRBV7-2 to TRBJ2-7; TCRdb returns TRBD1, unconfirmable since there is no DNA. Germline CDR1 and CDR2: SGHTA and FQGNSA. This CDR3 spans 15 amino acids. The CDR3 loop is CASSQTARGPREQYF.